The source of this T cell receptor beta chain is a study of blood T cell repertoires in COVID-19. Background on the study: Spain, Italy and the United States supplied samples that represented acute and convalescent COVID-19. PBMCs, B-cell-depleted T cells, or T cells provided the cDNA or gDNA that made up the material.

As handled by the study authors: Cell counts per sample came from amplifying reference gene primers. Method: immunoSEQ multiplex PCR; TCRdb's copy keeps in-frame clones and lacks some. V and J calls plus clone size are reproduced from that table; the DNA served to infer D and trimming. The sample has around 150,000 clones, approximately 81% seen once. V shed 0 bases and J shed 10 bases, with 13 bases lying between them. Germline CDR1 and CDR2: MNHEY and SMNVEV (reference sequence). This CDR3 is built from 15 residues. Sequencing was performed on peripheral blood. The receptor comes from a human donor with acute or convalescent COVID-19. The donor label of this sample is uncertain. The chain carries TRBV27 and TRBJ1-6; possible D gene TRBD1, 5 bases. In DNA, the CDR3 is TGTGCCAGCAGTTTATCTCCGGGAGGGGTCTCACCCCTCCACTTT. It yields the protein CASSLSPGGVSPLHF.